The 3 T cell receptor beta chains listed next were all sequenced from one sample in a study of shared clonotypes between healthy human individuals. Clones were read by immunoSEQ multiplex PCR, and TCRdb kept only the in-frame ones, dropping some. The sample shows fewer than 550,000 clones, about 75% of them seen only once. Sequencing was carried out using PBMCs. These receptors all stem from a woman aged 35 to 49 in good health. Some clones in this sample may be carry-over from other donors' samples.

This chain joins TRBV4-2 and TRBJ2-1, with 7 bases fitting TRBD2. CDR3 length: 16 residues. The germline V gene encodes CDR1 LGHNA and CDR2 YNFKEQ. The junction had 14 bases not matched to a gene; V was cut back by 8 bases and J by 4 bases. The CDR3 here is CASAGGDSFLYNEQFF. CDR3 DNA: TGTGCCAGCGCTGGGGGGGATAGTTTCCTATACAATGAGCAGTTCTTC.

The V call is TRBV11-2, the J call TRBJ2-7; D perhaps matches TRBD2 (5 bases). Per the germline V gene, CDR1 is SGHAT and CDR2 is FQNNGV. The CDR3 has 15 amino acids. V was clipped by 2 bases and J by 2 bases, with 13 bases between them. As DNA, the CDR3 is TGTGCCAGCAGCTTATATCGAGGGTCCGCCTACGAGCAGTACTTC. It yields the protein CASSLYRGSAYEQYF.

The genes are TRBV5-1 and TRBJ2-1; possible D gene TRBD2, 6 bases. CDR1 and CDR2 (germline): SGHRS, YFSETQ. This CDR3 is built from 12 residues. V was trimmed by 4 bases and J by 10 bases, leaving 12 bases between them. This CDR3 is CASSEPEGEQFF. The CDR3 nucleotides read TGCGCCAGCAGCGAGCCGGAGGGGGAGCAGTTCTTC.